This T cell receptor (beta chain) was identified in a study of cytomegalovirus exposure and HLA in healthy donors (dated by TCRdb to about 2017). About the full investigation: According to an earlier analysis of several hundred of the donors, 150 million to 200 million T cells yielded 95 million to 140 million unique TCR beta sequences and less than 300 Gb of sequence data. An early release that covered about 600 HLA-typed donors contained 250 to 350 gigabases of sequencing data and approximately 85 million unique TCR sequences. Of the 300 to 500 genotyped donors, roughly 80% were placed in the genetic ancestry cluster associated with self-reported Caucasian donors. The study was designed to test whether signatures of past pathogen exposure could be identified by cataloging public T cell receptors. The study profiled the T cell repertoires of hundreds of subjects by immunosequencing and related them to cytomegalovirus serostatus. Along with the roughly 700-subject first cohort, a separate validation cohort of over a hundred different subjects was used. The study combined high-throughput TCR immunosequencing, statistical association of individual TCRs with disease status, and machine learning to predict cytomegalovirus infection status. In a later analysis, previously published TCR beta repertoires from 550 to 750 donors were re-analyzed and high-resolution HLA genotyping was added so that TCR occurrence patterns could be studied. The later analysis used no new phenotypic data to find candidate immune exposures, relying instead on TCR beta sequences and their occurrence across donors. An earlier analysis of around 640 of the donors used high-throughput TCR beta sequencing to judge whether each TCR beta V gene segment behaved as functional or pseudogenic. Donor age, sex, ethnicity and CMV serostatus were compiled alongside the repertoire data. In a later genetic analysis, genome-wide SNP genotypes for about 55% of the roughly 700 donors were used, and that subset was treated as a discovery cohort. All discovery cohort repertoires had been generated on a single sequencing platform. HLA typing covered class I and class II loci at four-digit resolution. Typing coverage differed by locus: A, B, C, DRB1 and DQB1 were typed in roughly 620-630 donors, DQA1 in roughly 510, DPA1 in around 600, and DPB1 in 400 to 490. Five DR-DQ haplotypes were handled as single units for association and clustering, since linkage in the cohort was strong. On average, 235,054 unique TCR beta nucleotide sequences were sequenced per donor among 398 genotyped donors of the cohort, with around 19% of those sequences being non-productive. Study-wide findings and limitations: Some IMGT-functional V segments, including TRBV6-2 and TRBV6-3, could not be distinguished by the 87-base-pair reads and were therefore excluded. A cluster of highly shared sequence variants was judged likely to represent a technical artifact of the sequencing pipeline. A later analysis found that TCR association rates varied across HLA loci, with DRB1 alleles showing the most associated TCRs and HLA-C alleles the fewest. In a later genetic analysis, fewer N-insertions in productive TCRs were reported among donors in an Asian-associated ancestry cluster than the approximately 670-donor mean. Correlated functional status among segregating V segments might reflect linkage disequilibrium, but an unknown experimental factor could not be ruled out. In the study, around 150 TCR beta chains were listed as associated with cytomegalovirus. Because counts were too low, approximately 18 rarely observed V segments, including chromosome 9 orphons, were excluded from the earlier analysis of around 590 of the donors. The only immune exposure information available for the cohort was CMV serostatus. Cytomegalovirus status was reported to be diagnosed by the classifier with high specificity and sensitivity in both the original and validation cohorts. While some public TCRs were present in many individuals, most TCR sequences turned up only very rarely across donors. When HLA alleles, especially DR and DQ, strongly co-occurred, attributing TCR associations to individual alleles was difficult. HLA typing was unavailable for some donors at each locus, so association tests used only the typed subset. Most CMV-associated TCR beta chains appeared to be HLA-restricted in a later analysis, and the HLA associations seemed to be driven largely by CMV exposure. A further reported finding was that TCR beta sequences accurately predicted the HLA-A and HLA-B alleles for most subjects in the first cohort. This cohort had only TCR beta chains sequenced, and the lack of alpha or paired-chain data limited which features could be detected. Broadly in line with IMGT annotations, most TCR beta V segments showed up in productive rearrangements about 87% or about 30% of the time in an earlier analysis of 587 of the donors. Three of the identified cytomegalovirus-associated TCR beta chains were confirmed in vitro to be specific for cytomegalovirus antigens. In a later analysis, HLA-associated TCR beta chains showed more clonal expansion and lower generation probabilities than non-associated chains that were equally common. V-gene and J-gene trimming of TCR beta chains was associated with a missense DCLRE1C variant in a later genetic analysis, and the association was replicated in an independent cohort. Presence/absence analyses assumed roughly uniform sequencing depth across donors, an assumption that may not hold. The authors suggested that the approach could potentially be generalized to other disease states and immunological phenotypes. A later analysis associated about 17,000 TCR beta sequences with specific HLA alleles at a false discovery rate of 0.05. Several of the top co-occurrence clusters appeared to be linked to parvovirus B19, influenza, CMV and Epstein-Barr virus, according to a later analysis.

In regard to this clone: Its cognate antigen has yet to be identified.

The CDR3, cysteine through phenylalanine, is 13 amino acids long. Kept here is only the CDR3 DNA, which spans 39 bases and is read in frame from base 1. Trimming accounts for 0 bases at V and 5 bases at J, while the number of junction bases matched to no gene is 1. CDR1 is given as SGHNT and CDR2 as YENEEA, both from the germline V gene. The cohort was made up of 500 to 800 healthy bone marrow donors. At the time of sampling, every cohort member was nominally healthy, though immune exposures that went unrecorded were likely present. The donor tested CMV seropositive and was one of the 289 seropositive cohort members. Every donor gave a peripheral blood sample, and the peripheral blood mononuclear cells from that sample were used for TCR beta sequencing. The Qiagen DNeasy Blood Extraction Kit was used to extract genomic DNA from the blood cell samples. Libraries were constructed by the immunoSEQ multiplex PCR assay. For the multiplex PCR, a mixture combining 60 forward primers for TCR Vbeta segments and 13 reverse primers for TCR Jbeta segments was used. The CDR3 region of rearranged TCR beta genes was amplified from genomic DNA by a multiplex PCR assay. The Illumina HiSeq System was used to sequence the amplified TCR beta libraries as 87-base-pair reads. On the study's bioinformatics: A later analysis tallied 70 million to 100 million unique TCR beta chains across the 640 or so repertoires, and around 9.9 million of those chains were shared by two or more donors. To remove PCR and sequencing errors, raw reads were error-corrected and collapsed into unique sequences using a nearest-neighbor algorithm that merged closely related sequences. Alignment of CDR3 sequences to IMGT reference sequences was used to assign V, D and J gene segments. For a sequence to be retained, a match of at least six nucleotides to both a V gene segment and a J gene segment was required. Rearrangements were classified as productive when the CDR3 lacked stop codons and remained in frame with V and J, and all other rearrangements were classified as non-productive. Following IMGT convention, CDR3 was defined as the stretch from the second conserved V-encoded cysteine up to the conserved J-encoded phenylalanine. The earlier analysis of fewer than 700 of the donors excluded sequences that lacked an unambiguous match to a single V gene segment. An earlier analysis of a few hundred of the donors called V segments functional above 56.7% productive rearrangements and segregating when the between-donor standard deviation exceeded 5%. To diagnose cytomegalovirus status from the catalog of TCR beta chain sequences, a statistical classification framework was built. In a later analysis, V and J genes were assigned by comparing TCR nucleotide sequences against IMGT/GENE-DB human TR gene sequences. The TCRdist pipeline was used in a later analysis to assign CDR3 sequences and most-parsimonious VDJ recombination scenarios. In a later analysis, each TCR beta chain was defined by its CDR3 amino acid sequence together with its V-gene family, and reads without a unique V-gene family were excluded. A later analysis removed several hundred highly shared, low-generation-probability nucleotide sequences to deal with suspected cross-contamination and a sequencing artifact. In a later analysis, a clonal expansion index for each public chain was calculated from normalized within-repertoire ranks of inferred template counts. A later analysis computed generation probabilities with a VDJ recombination model fitted to out-of-frame rearrangements, and checked the results against IGoR. In a later analysis, TCR-TCR, TCR-HLA and TCR-CMV co-occurrence was scored with hypergeometric tests, and a repertoire-size bias correction was applied to TCR pairs. False discovery rates were estimated in a later analysis by permuting HLA or CMV assignments 20 times. In a later analysis, co-occurring TCRs were grouped using DBSCAN, with TCRdist sequence similarity added in when clustering inside HLA-allele-positive subsets. For co-occurrence clustering, repertoires with fewer than 30,000 or more than 120,000 public chains were excluded, along with five repertoires with anomalous nucleotide sharing. The source is immuneACCESS, and TCRdb retained only in-frame sequences with V and J called. Part of the clones is not carried over; for the studies checked, unresolved V genes explain less than half of this, and the remainder is unexplained. D and trimming were read from the DNA, whereas the V and J calls and clone size are those reported in that table. The sample table records fewer than 85,000 clones. In total, the top ten clones hold roughly 3.8% of the sample.

The sequenced sample consisted of PBMCs. This TCR was recovered from a female donor in good health and CMV-seropositive. The chain couples TRBV11-3 to TRBJ2-7; the junction holds 7 bases that match TRBD1. The DNA sequence reads TGTGCCAGCAGCTTAGAGACAGGGAACGAGCAGTACTTC. Translated, it gives CASSLETGNEQYF.